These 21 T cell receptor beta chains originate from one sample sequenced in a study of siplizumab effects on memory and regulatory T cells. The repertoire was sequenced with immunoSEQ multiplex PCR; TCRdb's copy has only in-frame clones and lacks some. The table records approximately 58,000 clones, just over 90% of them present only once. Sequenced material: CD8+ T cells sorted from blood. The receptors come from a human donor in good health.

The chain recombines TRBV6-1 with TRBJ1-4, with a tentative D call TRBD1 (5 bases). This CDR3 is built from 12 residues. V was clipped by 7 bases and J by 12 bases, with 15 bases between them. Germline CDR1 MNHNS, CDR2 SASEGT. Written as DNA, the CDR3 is TGTGCCAGCACCCTAGGAGGGACGGAACTGTTTTTT. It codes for CASTLGGTELFF.

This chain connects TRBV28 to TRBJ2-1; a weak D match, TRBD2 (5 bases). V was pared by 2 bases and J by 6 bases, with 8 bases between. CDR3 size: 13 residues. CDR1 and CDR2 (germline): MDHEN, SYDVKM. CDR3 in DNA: TGTGCCAGCAGTTTAGGAGGCGGCAATGAGCAGTTCTTC. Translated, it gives CASSLGGGNEQFF. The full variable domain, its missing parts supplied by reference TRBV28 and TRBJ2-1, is DVKVTQSSRYLVKRTGEKVFLECVQDMDHENMFWYRQDPGLGLRLIYFSYDVKMKEKGDIPEGYSVSREKKERFSLILESASTNQTSMYLCASSLGGGNEQFFGPGTRLTVL.

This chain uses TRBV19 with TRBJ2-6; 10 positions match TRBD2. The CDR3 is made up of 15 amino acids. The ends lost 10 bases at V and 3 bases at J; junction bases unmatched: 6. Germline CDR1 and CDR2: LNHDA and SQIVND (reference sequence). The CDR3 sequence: CATSLAGYGANVLTF. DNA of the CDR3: TGTGCCACCTCACTAGCGGGATATGGGGCCAACGTCCTGACTTTC. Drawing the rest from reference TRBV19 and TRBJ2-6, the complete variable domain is DGGITQSPKYLFRKEGQNVTLSCEQNLNHDAMYWYRQDPGQGLRLIYYSQIVNDFQKGDIAEGYSVSREKKESFPLTVTSAQKNPTAFYLCATSLAGYGANVLTFGAGSRLTVL.

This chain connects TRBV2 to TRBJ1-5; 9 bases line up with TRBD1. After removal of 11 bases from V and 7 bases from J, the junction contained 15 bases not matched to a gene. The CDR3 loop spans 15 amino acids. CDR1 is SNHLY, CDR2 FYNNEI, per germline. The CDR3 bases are TGTGCCTCATCACGCGGACAGGGGTCGTACCAGCCCCAGCATTTT. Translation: CASSRGQGSYQPQHF.

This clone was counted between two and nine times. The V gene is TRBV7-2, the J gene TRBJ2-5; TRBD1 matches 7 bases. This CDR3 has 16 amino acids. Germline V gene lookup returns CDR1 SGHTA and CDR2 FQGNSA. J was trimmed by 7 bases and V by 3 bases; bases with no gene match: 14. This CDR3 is CASSFTAGQGVGTQYF. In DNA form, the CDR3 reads TGTGCCAGCAGCTTTACTGCGGGCCAGGGGGTTGGGACCCAGTACTTC. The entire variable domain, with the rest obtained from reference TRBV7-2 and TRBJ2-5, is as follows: GAGVSQSPSNKVTEKGKDVELRCDPISGHTALYWYRQSLGQGLEFLIYFQGNSAPDKSGLPSDRFSAERTGGSVSTLTIQRTQQEDSAVYLCASSFTAGQGVGTQYFGPGTRLLVL.

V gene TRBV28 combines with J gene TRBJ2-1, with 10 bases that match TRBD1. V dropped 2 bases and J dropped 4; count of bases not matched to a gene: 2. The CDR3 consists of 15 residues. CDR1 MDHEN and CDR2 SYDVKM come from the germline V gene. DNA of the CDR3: TGTGCCAGCAGTTTAAGGACAGGGGGGTACAATGAGCAGTTCTTC. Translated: CASSLRTGGYNEQFF.

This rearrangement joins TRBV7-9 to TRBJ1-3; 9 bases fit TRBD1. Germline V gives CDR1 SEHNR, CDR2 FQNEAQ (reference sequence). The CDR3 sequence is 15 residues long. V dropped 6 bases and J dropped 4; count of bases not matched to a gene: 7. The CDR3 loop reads CASSLRDRVGNTIYF. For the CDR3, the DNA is TGTGCCAGCAGTCTCCGGGACAGGGTCGGAAACACCATATATTTT. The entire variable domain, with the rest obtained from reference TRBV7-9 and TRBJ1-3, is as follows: DTGVSQNPRHKITKRGQNVTFRCDPISEHNRLYWYRQTLGQGPEFLTYFQNEAQLEKSRLLSDRFSAERPKGSFSTLEIQRTEQGDSAMYLCASSLRDRVGNTIYFGEGSWLTVV.

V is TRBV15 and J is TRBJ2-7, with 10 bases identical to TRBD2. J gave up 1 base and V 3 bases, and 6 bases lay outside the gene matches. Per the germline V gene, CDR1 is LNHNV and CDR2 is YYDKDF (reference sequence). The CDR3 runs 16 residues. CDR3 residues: CATSRPASGSSYEQYF. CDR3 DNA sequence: TGTGCCACCAGCAGGCCGGCTAGCGGGAGTTCCTACGAGCAGTACTTC.

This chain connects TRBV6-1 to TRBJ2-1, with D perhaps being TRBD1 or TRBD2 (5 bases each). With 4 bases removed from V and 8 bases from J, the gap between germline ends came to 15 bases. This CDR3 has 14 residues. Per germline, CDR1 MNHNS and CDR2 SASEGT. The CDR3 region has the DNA TGTGCCAGCAGTGGGGACGACCCCCGAGATGAGCAGTTCTTC. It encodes CASSGDDPRDEQFF.

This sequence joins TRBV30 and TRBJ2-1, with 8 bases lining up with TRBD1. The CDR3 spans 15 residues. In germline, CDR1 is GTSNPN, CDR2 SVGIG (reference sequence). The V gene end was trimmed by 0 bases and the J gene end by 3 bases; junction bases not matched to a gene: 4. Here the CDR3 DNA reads TGTGCCTGGAGTGTGGGGACAGGACTCTACAATGAGCAGTTCTTC. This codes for CAWSVGTGLYNEQFF. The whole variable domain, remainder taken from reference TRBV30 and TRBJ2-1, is SQTIHQWPATLVQPVGSPLSLECTVEGTSNPNLYWYRQAAGRGLQLLFYSVGIGQISSEVPQNLSASRPQDRQFILSSKKLLLSDSGFYLCAWSVGTGLYNEQFFGPGTRLTVL.

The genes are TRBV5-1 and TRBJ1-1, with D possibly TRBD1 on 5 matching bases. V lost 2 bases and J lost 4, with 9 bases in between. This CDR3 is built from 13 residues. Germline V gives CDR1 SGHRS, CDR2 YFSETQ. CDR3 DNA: TGCGCCAGCAGCTTCGGTCAGGGCACTGAAGCTTTCTTT. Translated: CASSFGQGTEAFF.

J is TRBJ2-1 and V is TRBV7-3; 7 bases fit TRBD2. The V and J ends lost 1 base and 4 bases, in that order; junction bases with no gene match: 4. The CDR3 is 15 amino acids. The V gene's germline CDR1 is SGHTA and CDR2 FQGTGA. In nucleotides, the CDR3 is TGTGCCAGCAGCTTAAGTCCGGGAGGATACAATGAGCAGTTCTTC. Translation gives CASSLSPGGYNEQFF.

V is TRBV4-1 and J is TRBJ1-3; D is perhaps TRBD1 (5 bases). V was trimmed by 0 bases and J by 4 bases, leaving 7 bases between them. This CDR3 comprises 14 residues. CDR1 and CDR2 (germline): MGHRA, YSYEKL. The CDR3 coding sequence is TGCGCCAGCAGCCAAGACAGGGTAGGAAACACCATATATTTT. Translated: CASSQDRVGNTIYF.

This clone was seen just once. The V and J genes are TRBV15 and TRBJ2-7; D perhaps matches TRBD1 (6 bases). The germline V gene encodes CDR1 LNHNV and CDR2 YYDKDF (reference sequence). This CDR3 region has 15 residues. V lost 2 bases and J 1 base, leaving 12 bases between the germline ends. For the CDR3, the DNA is TGTGCCACCAGCAGATCCGGGACATCATCCTACGAGCAGTACTTC. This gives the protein CATSRSGTSSYEQYF.

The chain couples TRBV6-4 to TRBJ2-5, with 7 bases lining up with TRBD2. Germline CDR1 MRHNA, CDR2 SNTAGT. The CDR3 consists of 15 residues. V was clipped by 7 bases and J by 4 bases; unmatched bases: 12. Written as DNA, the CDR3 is TGTGCCAGCATCGGCGGGAGATGGATAGGAGAGACCCAGTACTTC. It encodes CASIGGRWIGETQYF.

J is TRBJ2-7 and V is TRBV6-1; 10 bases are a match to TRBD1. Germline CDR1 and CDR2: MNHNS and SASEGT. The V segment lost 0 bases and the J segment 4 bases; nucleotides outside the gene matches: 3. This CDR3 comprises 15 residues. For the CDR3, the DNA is TGTGCCAGCAGTGAAGCTAGGACAGGGGGGTACGAGCAGTACTTC. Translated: CASSEARTGGYEQYF.

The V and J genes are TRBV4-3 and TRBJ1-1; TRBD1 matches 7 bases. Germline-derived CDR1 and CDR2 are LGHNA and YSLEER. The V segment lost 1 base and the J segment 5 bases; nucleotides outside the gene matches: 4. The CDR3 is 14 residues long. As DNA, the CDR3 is TGCGCCAGCAGCCAAGTAGAACAGGGGACTGAAGCTTTCTTT. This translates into CASSQVEQGTEAFF.

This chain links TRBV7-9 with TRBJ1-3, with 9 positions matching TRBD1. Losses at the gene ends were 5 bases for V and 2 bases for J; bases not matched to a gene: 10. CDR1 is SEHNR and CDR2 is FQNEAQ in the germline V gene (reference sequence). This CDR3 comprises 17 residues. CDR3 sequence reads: CASSPTGQGFAGNTIYF. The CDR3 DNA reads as TGTGCCAGCAGCCCAACGGGACAGGGCTTTGCTGGAAACACCATATATTTT. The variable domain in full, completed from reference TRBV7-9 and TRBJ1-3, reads DTGVSQNPRHKITKRGQNVTFRCDPISEHNRLYWYRQTLGQGPEFLTYFQNEAQLEKSRLLSDRFSAERPKGSFSTLEIQRTEQGDSAMYLCASSPTGQGFAGNTIYFGEGSWLTVV.

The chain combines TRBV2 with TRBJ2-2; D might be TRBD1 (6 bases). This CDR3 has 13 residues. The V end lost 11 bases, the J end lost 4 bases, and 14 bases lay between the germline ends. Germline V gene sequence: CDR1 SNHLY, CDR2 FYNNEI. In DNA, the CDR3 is TGTGCCCCCAGGGGCTCCCCCACCGGGGAGCTGTTTTTT. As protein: CAPRGSPTGELFF. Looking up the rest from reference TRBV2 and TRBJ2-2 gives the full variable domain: EPEVTQTPSHQVTQMGQEVILRCVPISNHLYFYWYRQILGQKVEFLVSFYNNEISEKSEIFDDQFSVERPDGSNFTLKIRSTKLEDSAMYFCAPRGSPTGELFFGEGSRLTVL.

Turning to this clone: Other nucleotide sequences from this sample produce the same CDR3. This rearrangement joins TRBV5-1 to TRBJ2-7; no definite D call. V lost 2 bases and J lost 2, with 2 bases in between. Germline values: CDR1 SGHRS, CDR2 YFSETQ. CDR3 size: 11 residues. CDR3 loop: CASSLAYEQYF. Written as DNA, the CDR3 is TGCGCCAGCAGCTTAGCCTACGAGCAGTACTTC.

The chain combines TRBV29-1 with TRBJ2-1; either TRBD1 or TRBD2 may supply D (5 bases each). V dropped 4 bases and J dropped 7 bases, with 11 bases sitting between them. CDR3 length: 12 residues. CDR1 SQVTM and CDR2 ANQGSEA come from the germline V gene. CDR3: CSVVGTFNEQFF. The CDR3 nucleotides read TGCAGCGTTGTCGGGACGTTTAATGAGCAGTTCTTC.